The 2 T cell receptor beta chains given below trace back to one sample, sequenced in a study of PD-1 and CTLA-4 blockade in melanoma. Measured with immunoSEQ multiplex PCR; TCRdb has only the in-frame clones, and not every one. This table has about 28,000 clones, roughly 90% appearing once. The starting material was CD8+ T cells from peripheral blood, obtained from a patient given anti-PD-1 treatment. The receptors were gathered from a human donor with melanoma.

This sequence joins TRBV19 and TRBJ1-5; D is ambiguous. The germline V gene has CDR1 LNHDA and CDR2 SQIVND (reference sequence). With 3 bases removed from V and 2 bases from J, the gap between germline ends came to 11 bases. This CDR3 has 15 residues. The CDR3 region has the DNA TGTGCCAGTAGTATCGGTCAGGCCGGCAATCAGCCCCAGCATTTT. Translated: CASSIGQAGNQPQHF.

This CDR3 reads CASSLEGSYLYEQYF. In DNA form, the CDR3 reads TGTGCCAGCAGCTTGGAGGGAAGCTACCTCTACGAGCAGTACTTC. The rearrangement uses TRBV5-5 and TRBJ2-7, with D unclear. Trimming removed 0 bases from V and 3 bases from J, with 13 bases in between. Germline CDR1 SGHKS, CDR2 YYEKEE (reference sequence). This CDR3 is 15 amino acids long.